This T cell receptor beta chain stems from a study of tumor-infiltrating lymphocytes in primary liver carcinoma. Study conclusions and caveats: Researchers report that only about 7.5-25% of top clones turned up in all five tumor regions.

On this clonotype: Its matching antigen is unknown. No conserved phenylalanine or tryptophan ends this CDR3, so it is likely a read error.

The source material, roughly 18-30 mg of unsorted bulk tissue, was used to co-extract RNA and DNA. TCR beta cDNA was made from 450 to 500 ng total RNA with a constant-region primer. Libraries covering TCR beta were generated through three nested multiplex PCR rounds (using a slightly modified ARM-PCR). The first two PCR rounds, roughly 11 cycles each, used TRBV1-TRBV30 forward primers and a C-beta reverse primer. From the multiplex PCR reads, TCRdb called clonotypes with MiXCR, one entry per CDR3 protein. Here the sample spans 100,000 to 150,000 distinct CDR3 sequences, 64% being singletons. Germline V gene lookup returns CDR1 SGHAT and CDR2 FQNNGV. The CDR3 loop spans 16 amino acids.

The source material was liver tumor tissue from sampling region 3. Stated subset: tumor region T3, left-lateral pole. This TCR came from a woman aged 60-70 years with primary liver carcinoma and hepatitis B virus infection. The rearrangement joins TRBV11-2 to TRBJ2-3, with TRBD2 identical over 8 bases. CDR3 sequence (DNA): TGTGCCAACAGCCAAGGACTGACTAGCGCAACAGATACGCAGTATTCT. Encoded protein: CANSQGLTSATDTQYS.